This T cell receptor beta chain emerged from a study of beta chain features in type 1 diabetes. Study conclusions and caveats: Patients with type 1 diabetes showed fewer VDJ junction insertions and more deletions.

cDNA synthesis used the whole RNA isolate, giving expressed TCRB sequences. Only in-frame clones appear in the TCRdb table, and some are missing; sequencing was by immunoSEQ multiplex PCR. Of 200,000 to 300,000 clones listed, roughly an eighth are singletons. V was pared by 2 bases and J by 3 bases, with 7 bases between. Looked up from germline, CDR1 is SGHTA and CDR2 is FQGNSA. The CDR3 runs 13 residues. Turning to this clone: Antigen: not known.

This TCR came from a woman aged 40 to 50 in good health. The gene calls are TRBV7-2 and TRBJ2-5; unclear D gene. Sequencing was performed on naive CD4+ T cells from blood. The CDR3 protein is CASSLLDKETQYF. The CDR3, as DNA: TGTGCCAGCAGCTTACTAGATAAAGAGACCCAGTACTTC.